Listed below are T cell receptor beta chains from one sample, sequenced in a study of blood T cell repertoires in COVID-19. Profiling relied on immunoSEQ multiplex PCR, and the TCRdb table lists in-frame clones only, not all of them. The sample has about 220,000 clones, about 88% seen once. The sequenced material came from PBMCs or T cells enriched from blood (not recorded which). These receptors were obtained from a woman aged 25 to 45 who had recovered from COVID-19. CDR3s include the opening cysteine and the closing phenylalanine or tryptophan. D genes are given only for firm matches. Clone size appears in some rows only: once, few, many, or a class for an expanded clone.

clone_size d_call j_call v_call cdr3_aa cdr3_nt
. . TRBJ2-2 TRBV12-3/TRBV12-4 CASSFTTGELFF TGTGCCAGCAGTTTTACAACCGGGGAGCTGTTTTTT
. . TRBJ1-2 TRBV5-6 CASSQGQFYGYTF TGTGCCAGCAGCCAAGGACAATTCTATGGCTACACCTTC
. TRBD2 TRBJ2-1 TRBV5-4 CASSLAQRGDREQFF TGTGCCAGCAGCTTGGCCCAGCGGGGGGACCGCGAGCAGTTCTTC
. . TRBJ1-2 TRBV13 CASSPGVGVPSYTF TGTGCCAGCAGCCCGGGGGTGGGGGTTCCAAGCTACACCTTC
once TRBD1 TRBJ1-1 TRBV19 CASSPSGATGGEAFF TGTGCCAGTAGCCCATCCGGGGCCACAGGGGGTGAAGCTTTCTTT
. TRBD1 TRBJ1-2 TRBV25-1 CASSDNAAGGYGYTF TGTGCCAGCAGTGATAACGCGGCAGGGGGGTATGGCTACACCTTC
. . TRBJ2-5 TRBV6-1 CASSVIDRRYQETQYF TGTGCCAGCAGTGTAATCGACAGGCGGTACCAAGAGACCCAGTACTTC
. . TRBJ2-2 TRBV5-1 CASGLGVNTGELFF TGCGCCAGCGGGTTGGGAGTGAACACCGGGGAGCTGTTTTTT
. . TRBJ1-1 TRBV18 CASSPSTGWNTEAFF TGTGCCAGCTCACCGTCTACAGGGTGGAACACTGAAGCTTTCTTT
. TRBD2 TRBJ2-5 TRBV9 CASSVGGGLETQYF TGTGCCAGCAGCGTCGGCGGGGGTTTAGAGACCCAGTACTTC
. TRBD1 TRBJ1-1 TRBV14 CASSQITDRGPLTNTEAFF TGTGCCAGCAGCCAAATAACGGACAGGGGGCCTCTTACGAACACTGAAGCTTTCTTT
. . TRBJ1-1 TRBV6-5 CASRGQPWDTEAFF TGTGCCAGCCGAGGACAGCCATGGGACACTGAAGCTTTCTTT
. TRBD2 TRBJ2-7 TRBV4-1 CASSQVSGGVTYEQYF TGCGCCAGCAGCCAAGTAAGCGGGGGTGTAACCTACGAGCAGTACTTC
. . TRBJ2-5 TRBV5-1 CASSFKGETQYF TGCGCCAGCAGCTTTAAGGGGGAGACCCAGTACTTC
. TRBD2 TRBJ2-1 TRBV5-5 CASSLTGLAVSYNEQFF TGTGCCAGCAGCTTAACGGGACTAGCGGTCTCCTACAATGAGCAGTTCTTC
. . TRBJ1-5 TRBV28 CASSPDRGQPQHF TGTGCCAGCAGCCCGGACAGAGGGCAGCCCCAGCATTTT
. . TRBJ2-4 TRBV4-1 CASSQGTGKDAQYF TGCGCCAGCAGCCAGGGGACTGGGAAGGACGCTCAGTACTTC
. TRBD1 TRBJ1-3 TRBV10-3 CAISAGDRGSGNTIYF TGTGCCATCAGTGCGGGGGACAGGGGGTCTGGAAACACCATATATTTT
. . TRBJ1-1 TRBV6-2/TRBV6-3 CASSYLRGGPNTEAFF TGTGCCAGCAGTTACCTGCGGGGGGGACCGAACACTGAAGCTTTCTTT
. . TRBJ2-6 TRBV11-2 CASSLEYSGANVLTF TGTGCCAGCAGCTTGGAGTACTCCGGGGCCAACGTCCTGACTTTC
. . TRBJ1-1 TRBV19 CASSIRVAGENTEAFF TGTGCCAGTAGTATAAGGGTGGCAGGGGAGAACACTGAAGCTTTCTTT
. . TRBJ1-2 TRBV9 CASSVDYGVGYGYTF TGTGCCAGCAGCGTAGATTACGGGGTAGGCTATGGCTACACCTTC
. . TRBJ2-7 TRBV3-1/TRBV3-2 CASSQQTYEQYF TGTGCCAGCAGCCAGCAGACCTACGAGCAGTACTTC
. TRBD2 TRBJ2-1 TRBV5-1 CASSPPGTSGVDEQFF TGCGCCAGCAGCCCTCCCGGGACTAGCGGGGTTGATGAGCAGTTCTTC
. TRBD1 TRBJ1-1 TRBV3-1/TRBV3-2 CASRARDRGNTEAFF TGTGCCAGCAGGGCTCGGGACAGGGGTAACACTGAAGCTTTCTTT
. . TRBJ2-1 TRBV14 CASSQVSFYNEQFF TGTGCCAGCAGCCAAGTTTCGTTTTACAATGAGCAGTTCTTC
. TRBD1 TRBJ1-5 TRBV18 CASSQGTGEGNQPQHF TGTGCCAGCTCACAAGGGACAGGGGAGGGCAATCAGCCCCAGCATTTT
. . TRBJ1-3 TRBV3-1/TRBV3-2 CASKGDNSGNTIYF TGTGCCAGCAAGGGGGACAACTCTGGAAACACCATATATTTT
. TRBD1 TRBJ1-6 TRBV4-3 CASSQARQGPNSPLHF TGCGCCAGCAGCCAGGCCCGACAGGGACCCAATTCACCCCTCCACTTT
. TRBD1 TRBJ1-5 TRBV7-2 CASSLAGTGYQPQHF TGTGCCAGCAGCTTAGCCGGGACAGGGTATCAGCCCCAGCATTTT
. . TRBJ2-7 TRBV11-3 CASSLRTTPPYEQYF TGTGCCAGCAGCTTACGTACCACTCCCCCCTACGAGCAGTACTTC
. . TRBJ2-2 TRBV7-9 CASSVQLSNTGELFF TGTGCCAGCAGCGTACAGCTTTCGAACACCGGGGAGCTGTTTTTT
. . TRBJ1-6 TRBV4-3 CASSPDYRPGSPLHF TGCGCCAGCAGCCCCGATTACAGGCCTGGTTCACCCCTCCACTTT
. TRBD2 TRBJ2-1 TRBV4-3 CASSHGLAVKNNEQFF TGCGCCAGCAGCCACGGACTAGCGGTGAAGAACAATGAGCAGTTCTTC
. . TRBJ1-4 TRBV7-8 CASSTNRAPAEKLFF TGTGCCAGCAGCACAAACAGGGCTCCGGCTGAAAAACTGTTTTTT
. . TRBJ1-6 TRBV7-2 CASSLRRANSPLHF TGTGCCAGCAGCCTCCGGCGGGCCAATTCACCCCTCCACTTT
. TRBD2 TRBJ2-5 TRBV7-8 CASSLESGATQYF TGTGCCAGCAGCTTAGAAAGCGGGGCGACCCAGTACTTC
. . TRBJ2-1 TRBV24-1 CATSDFQGPKFF TGTGCCACCAGTGATTTTCAGGGTCCCAAGTTCTTC
. TRBD2 TRBJ2-2 TRBV5-6 CASSLLLAGGSTGELFF TGTGCCAGCAGCTTGCTTCTAGCGGGGGGTTCCACCGGGGAGCTGTTTTTT
once TRBD1 TRBJ1-1 TRBV6-1 CASSEQGGTEAFF TGTGCCAGCAGTGAACAGGGGGGCACTGAAGCTTTCTTT
. . TRBJ1-2 TRBV19 CASSMLRDTASDGYTF TGTGCCAGTAGTATGCTCCGGGACACTGCTTCGGATGGCTACACCTTC
. . TRBJ1-2 TRBV12-3/TRBV12-4 CASSFSELYGYTF TGTGCCAGCAGTTTCTCGGAGCTCTATGGCTACACCTTC
. TRBD1 TRBJ1-4 TRBV19 CASSTNRQGTNEKLFF TGTGCCAGTAGTACCAATCGACAGGGAACTAATGAAAAACTGTTTTTT
. . TRBJ2-1 TRBV24-1 CATSKGGAELNEQFF TGTGCCACCAGCAAGGGGGGGGCAGAACTCAATGAGCAGTTCTTC
. . TRBJ1-3 TRBV7-2 CASSVRFSSGNTIYF TGTGCCAGCAGCGTACGGTTTAGCTCTGGAAACACCATATATTTT
. TRBD1 TRBJ1-4 TRBV10-3 CAISDPDRGHGKLFF TGTGCCATCAGTGATCCGGACAGGGGGCACGGAAAACTGTTTTTT
. . TRBJ2-7 TRBV5-4 CASSFFRASYEQYF TGTGCCAGCAGCTTTTTCCGAGCGTCCTACGAGCAGTACTTC
. . TRBJ2-3 TRBV18 CASSGGSGTDTQYF TGTGCCAGCTCAGGGGGGTCGGGCACAGATACGCAGTATTTT
. TRBD1 TRBJ1-4 TRBV4-2 CASSQGEGQGGEKLFF TGTGCCAGCAGCCAAGGAGAGGGACAGGGTGGAGAAAAACTGTTTTTT
. . TRBJ2-2 TRBV20-1 CSASTDTGELFF TGCAGTGCTAGTACGGACACCGGGGAGCTGTTTTTT